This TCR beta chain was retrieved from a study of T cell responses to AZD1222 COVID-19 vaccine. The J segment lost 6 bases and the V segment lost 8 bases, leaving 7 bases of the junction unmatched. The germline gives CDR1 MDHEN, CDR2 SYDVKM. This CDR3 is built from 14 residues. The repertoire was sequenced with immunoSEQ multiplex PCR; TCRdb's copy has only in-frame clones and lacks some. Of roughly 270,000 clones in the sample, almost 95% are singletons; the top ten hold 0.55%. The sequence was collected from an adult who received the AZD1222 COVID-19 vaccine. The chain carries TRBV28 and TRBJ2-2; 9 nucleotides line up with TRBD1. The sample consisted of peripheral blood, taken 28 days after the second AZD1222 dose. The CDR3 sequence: CASVRDRVSGELFF. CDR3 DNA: TGTGCCAGCGTCCGGGACAGGGTTTCCGGGGAGCTGTTTTTT.